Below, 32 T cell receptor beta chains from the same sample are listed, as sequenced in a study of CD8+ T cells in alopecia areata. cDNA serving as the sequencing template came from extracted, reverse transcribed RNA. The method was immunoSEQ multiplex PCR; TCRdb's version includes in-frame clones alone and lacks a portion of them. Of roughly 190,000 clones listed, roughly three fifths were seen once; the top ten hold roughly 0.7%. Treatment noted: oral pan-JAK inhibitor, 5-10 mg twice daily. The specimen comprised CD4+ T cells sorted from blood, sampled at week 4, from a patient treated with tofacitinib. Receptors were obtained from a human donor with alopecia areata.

The CDR3 DNA is TGTGCCGCTGGCCGGGACACTGAAGCTTTCTTT. Translated: CAAGRDTEAFF. The J gene is TRBJ1-1, the V gene TRBV30; D remains unclear. Trimming stripped 8 bases from V and 3 bases from J, with 10 bases between. Germline V gene lookup returns CDR1 GTSNPN and CDR2 SVGIG (reference sequence). The length of the CDR3 is 11 residues. The entire variable domain, with the rest obtained from reference TRBV30 and TRBJ1-1, is as follows: SQTIHQWPATLVQPVGSPLSLECTVEGTSNPNLYWYRQAAGRGLQLLFYSVGIGQISSEVPQNLSASRPQDRQFILSSKKLLLSDSGFYLCAAGRDTEAFFGQGTRLTVV.

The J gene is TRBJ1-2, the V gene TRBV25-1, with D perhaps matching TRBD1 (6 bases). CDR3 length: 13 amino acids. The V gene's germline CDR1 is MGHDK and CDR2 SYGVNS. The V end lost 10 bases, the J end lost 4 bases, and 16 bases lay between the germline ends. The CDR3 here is CATSDSTSYGYTF. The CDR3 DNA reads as TGTGCCACTTCGGACAGCACGTCCTATGGCTACACCTTC.

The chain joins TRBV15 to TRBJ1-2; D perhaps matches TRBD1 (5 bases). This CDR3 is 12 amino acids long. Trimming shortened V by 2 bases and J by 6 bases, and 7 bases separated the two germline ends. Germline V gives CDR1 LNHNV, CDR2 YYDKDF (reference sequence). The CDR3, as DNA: TGTGCCACCAGCAGATCGACAGATGGCTACACCTTC. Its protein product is CATSRSTDGYTF. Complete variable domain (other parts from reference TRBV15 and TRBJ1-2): DAMVIQNPRYQVTQFGKPVTLSCSQTLNHNVMYWYQQKSSQAPKLLFHYYDKDFNNEADTPDNFQSRRPNTSFCFLDIRSPGLGDTAMYLCATSRSTDGYTFGSGTRLTVV.

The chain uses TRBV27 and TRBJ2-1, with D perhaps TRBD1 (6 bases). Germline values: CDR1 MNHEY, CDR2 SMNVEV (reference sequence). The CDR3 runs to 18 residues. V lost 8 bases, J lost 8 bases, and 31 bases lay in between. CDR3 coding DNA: TGTGCCAGCGTTTCCCGAGGAACTTGGGACATCCTCCCATATGAGCAGTTCTTC. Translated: CASVSRGTWDILPYEQFF.

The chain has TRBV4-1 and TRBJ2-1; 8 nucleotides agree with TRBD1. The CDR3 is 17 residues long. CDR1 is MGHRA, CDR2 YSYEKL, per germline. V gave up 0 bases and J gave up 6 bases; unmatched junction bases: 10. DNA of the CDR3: TGCGCCAGCAGCCAAGATTTTACCGGGACAGGTCGCAATGAGCAGTTCTTC. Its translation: CASSQDFTGTGRNEQFF.

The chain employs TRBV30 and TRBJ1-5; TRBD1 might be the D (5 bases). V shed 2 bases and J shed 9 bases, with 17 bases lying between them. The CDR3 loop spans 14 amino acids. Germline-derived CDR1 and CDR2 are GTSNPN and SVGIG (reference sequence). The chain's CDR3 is CAWSSTGFGGPQHF. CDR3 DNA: TGTGCCTGGAGTTCTACAGGTTTTGGGGGGCCCCAGCATTTT.

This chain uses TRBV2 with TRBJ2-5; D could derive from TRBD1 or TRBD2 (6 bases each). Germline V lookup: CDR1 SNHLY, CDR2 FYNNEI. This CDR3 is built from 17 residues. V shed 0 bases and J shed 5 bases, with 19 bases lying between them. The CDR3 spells CASSEAGSRGLSETQYF. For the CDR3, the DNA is TGTGCCAGCAGTGAAGCCGGGTCTCGGGGGCTTAGCGAGACCCAGTACTTC.

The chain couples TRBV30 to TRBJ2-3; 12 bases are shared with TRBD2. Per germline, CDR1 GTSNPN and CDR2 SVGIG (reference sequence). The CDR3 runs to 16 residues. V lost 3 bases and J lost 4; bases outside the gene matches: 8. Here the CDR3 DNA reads TGTGCCTGGAGACCAACTAGCGGGAGGATCGCAGATACGCAGTATTTT. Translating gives CAWRPTSGRIADTQYF.

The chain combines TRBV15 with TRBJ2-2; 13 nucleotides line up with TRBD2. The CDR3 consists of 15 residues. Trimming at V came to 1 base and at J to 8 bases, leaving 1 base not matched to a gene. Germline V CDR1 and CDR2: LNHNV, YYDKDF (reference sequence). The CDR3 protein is CATSRGTSGSGELFF. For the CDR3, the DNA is TGTGCCACCAGCAGAGGGACTAGCGGGAGTGGGGAGCTGTTTTTT.

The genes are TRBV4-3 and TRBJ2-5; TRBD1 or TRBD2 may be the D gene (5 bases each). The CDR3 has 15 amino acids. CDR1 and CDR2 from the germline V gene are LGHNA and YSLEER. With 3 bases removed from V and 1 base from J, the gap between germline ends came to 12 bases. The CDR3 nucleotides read TGCGCCAGCAGCCAGGGCGACGGGACCCAAGAGACCCAGTACTTC. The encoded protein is CASSQGDGTQETQYF.

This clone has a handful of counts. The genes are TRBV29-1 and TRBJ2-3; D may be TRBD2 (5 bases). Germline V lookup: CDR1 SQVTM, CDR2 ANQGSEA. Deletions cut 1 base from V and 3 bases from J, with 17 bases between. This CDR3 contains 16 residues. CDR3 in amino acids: CSVEGWNPRTTDTQYF. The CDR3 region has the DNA TGCAGCGTTGAAGGATGGAATCCTCGGACTACAGATACGCAGTATTTT.

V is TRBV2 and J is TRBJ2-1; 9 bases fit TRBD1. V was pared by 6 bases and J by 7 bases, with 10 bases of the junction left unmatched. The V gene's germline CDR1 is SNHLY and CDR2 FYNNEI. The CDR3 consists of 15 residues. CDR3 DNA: TGTGCCAGCAGGGAGGGACAGGGAGGTACAAATGAGCAGTTCTTC. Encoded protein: CASREGQGGTNEQFF.

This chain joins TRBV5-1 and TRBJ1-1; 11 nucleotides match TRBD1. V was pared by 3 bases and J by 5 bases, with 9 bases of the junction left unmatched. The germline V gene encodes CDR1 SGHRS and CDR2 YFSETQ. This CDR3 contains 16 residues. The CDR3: CASSYGQGASRTEAFF. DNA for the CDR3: TGCGCCAGCAGCTACGGACAGGGGGCGTCTCGGACTGAAGCTTTCTTT.

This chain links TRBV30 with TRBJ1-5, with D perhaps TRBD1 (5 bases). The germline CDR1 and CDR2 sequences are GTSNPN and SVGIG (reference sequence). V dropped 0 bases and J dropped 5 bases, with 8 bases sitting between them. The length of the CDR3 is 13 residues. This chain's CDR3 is CAWSVARDQPQHF. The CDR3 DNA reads TGTGCCTGGAGTGTTGCCAGGGATCAGCCCCAGCATTTT.

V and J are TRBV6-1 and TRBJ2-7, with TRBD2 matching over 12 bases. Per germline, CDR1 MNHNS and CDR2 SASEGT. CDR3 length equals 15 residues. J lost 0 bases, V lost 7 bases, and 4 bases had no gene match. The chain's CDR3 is CASTRTSGTSYEQYF. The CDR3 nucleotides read TGTGCCAGCACTAGGACTAGCGGGACCTCCTACGAGCAGTACTTC.

Here the CDR3 reads CSGGRTSGSNEQFF. In DNA, the CDR3 is TGCAGCGGTGGAAGGACTAGCGGGAGCAATGAGCAGTTCTTC. The chain links TRBV29-1 to TRBJ2-1; 13 positions agree with TRBD2. The CDR3 sequence is 14 residues long. The germline gives CDR1 SQVTM, CDR2 ANQGSEA. The V and J ends lost 7 bases and 6 bases, in that order; junction bases with no gene match: 6.

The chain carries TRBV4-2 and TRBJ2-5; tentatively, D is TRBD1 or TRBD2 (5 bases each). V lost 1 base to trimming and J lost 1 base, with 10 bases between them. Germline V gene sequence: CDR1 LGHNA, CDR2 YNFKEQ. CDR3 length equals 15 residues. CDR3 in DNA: TGTGCCAGCAGCCAAGTATGGGACCGCCAAGAGACCCAGTACTTC. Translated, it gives CASSQVWDRQETQYF.

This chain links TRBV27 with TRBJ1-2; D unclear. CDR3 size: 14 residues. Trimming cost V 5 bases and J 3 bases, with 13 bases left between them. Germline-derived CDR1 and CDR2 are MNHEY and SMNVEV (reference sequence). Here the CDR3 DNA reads TGTGCCAGCAGTGCCTTGTGGGGAGACTATGGCTACACCTTC. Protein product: CASSALWGDYGYTF.

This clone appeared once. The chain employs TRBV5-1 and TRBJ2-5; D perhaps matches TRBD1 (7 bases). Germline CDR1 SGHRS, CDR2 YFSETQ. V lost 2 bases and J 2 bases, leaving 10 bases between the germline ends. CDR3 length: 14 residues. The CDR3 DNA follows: TGCGCCAGCAGCTTTCAGGGGGGTCAAGAGACCCAGTACTTC. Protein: CASSFQGGQETQYF.

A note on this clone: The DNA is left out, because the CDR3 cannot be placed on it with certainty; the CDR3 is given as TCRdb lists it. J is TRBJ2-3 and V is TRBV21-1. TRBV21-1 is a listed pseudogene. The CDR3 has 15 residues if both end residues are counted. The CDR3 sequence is CASSKVGNGTDTQYF.

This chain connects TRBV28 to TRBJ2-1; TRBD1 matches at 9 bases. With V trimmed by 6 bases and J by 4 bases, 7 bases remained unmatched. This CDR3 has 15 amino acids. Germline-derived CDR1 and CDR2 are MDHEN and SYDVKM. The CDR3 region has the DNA TGTGCCAGCAGCCCGGACAGGGGAGGGTACAATGAGCAGTTCTTC. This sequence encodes CASSPDRGGYNEQFF.

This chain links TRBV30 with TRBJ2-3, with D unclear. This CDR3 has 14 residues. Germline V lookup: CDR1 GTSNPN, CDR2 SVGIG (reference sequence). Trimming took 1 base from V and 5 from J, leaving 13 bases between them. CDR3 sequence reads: CAWSATRYGDTQYF. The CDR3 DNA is TGTGCCTGGAGTGCCACCCGATACGGAGATACGCAGTATTTT.

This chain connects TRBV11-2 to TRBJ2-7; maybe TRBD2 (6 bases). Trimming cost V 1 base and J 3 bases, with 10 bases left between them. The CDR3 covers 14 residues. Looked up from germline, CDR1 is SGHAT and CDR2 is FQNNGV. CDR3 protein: CASSLGRGSYEQYF. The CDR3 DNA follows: TGTGCCAGCAGCTTAGGTCGGGGGAGCTACGAGCAGTACTTC.

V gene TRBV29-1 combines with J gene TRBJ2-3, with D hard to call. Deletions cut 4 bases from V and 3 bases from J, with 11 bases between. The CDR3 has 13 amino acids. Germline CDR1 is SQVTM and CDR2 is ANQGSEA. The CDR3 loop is CSVVAPGTDTQYF. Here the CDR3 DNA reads TGCAGCGTTGTCGCCCCCGGAACAGATACGCAGTATTTT.

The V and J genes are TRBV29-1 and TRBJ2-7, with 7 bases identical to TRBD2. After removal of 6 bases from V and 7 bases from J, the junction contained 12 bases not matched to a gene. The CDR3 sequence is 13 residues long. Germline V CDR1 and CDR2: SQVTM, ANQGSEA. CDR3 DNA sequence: TGCAGCGTCCTCCGAGGAAGGGAGGGGGAGCAGTACTTC. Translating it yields CSVLRGREGEQYF.

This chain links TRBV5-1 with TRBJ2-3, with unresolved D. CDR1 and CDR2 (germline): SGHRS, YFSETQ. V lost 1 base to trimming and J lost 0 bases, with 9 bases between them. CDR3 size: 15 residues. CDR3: CASSLSGPSTDTQYF. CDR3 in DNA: TGCGCCAGCAGCTTGTCCGGGCCGAGCACAGATACGCAGTATTTT.

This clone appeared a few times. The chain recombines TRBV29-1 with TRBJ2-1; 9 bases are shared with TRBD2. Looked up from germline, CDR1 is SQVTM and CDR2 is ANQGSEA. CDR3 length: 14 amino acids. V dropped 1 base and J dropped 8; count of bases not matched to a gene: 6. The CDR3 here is CSVEAASGTDEQFF. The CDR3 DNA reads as TGCAGCGTTGAAGCGGCTAGCGGGACCGATGAGCAGTTCTTC.

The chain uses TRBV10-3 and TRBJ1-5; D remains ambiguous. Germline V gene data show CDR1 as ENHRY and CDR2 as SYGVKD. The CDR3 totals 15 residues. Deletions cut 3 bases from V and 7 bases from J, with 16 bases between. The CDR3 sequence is CAISEGVQPHQPQHF. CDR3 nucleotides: TGTGCCATCAGTGAAGGTGTGCAGCCCCACCAGCCCCAGCATTTT.

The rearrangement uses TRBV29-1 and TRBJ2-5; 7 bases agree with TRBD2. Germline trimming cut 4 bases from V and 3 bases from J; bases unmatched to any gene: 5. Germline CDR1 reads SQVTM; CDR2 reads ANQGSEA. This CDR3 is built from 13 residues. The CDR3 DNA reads TGCAGCGTTGGTGGCGGGAGTAAAGAGACCCAGTACTTC. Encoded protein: CSVGGGSKETQYF.

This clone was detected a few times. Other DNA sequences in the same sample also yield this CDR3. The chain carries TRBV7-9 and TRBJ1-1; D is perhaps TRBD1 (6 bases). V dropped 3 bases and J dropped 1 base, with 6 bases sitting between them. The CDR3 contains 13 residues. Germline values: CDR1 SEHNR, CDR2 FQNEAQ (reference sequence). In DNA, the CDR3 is TGTGCCAGCAGCTTGGGACAGAACACTGAAGCTTTCTTT. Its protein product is CASSLGQNTEAFF.

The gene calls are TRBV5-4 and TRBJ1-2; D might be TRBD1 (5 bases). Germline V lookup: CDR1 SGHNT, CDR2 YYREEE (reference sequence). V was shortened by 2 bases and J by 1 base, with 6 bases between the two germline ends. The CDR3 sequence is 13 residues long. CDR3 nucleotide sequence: TGTGCCAGCAGCTTTGACAGTAACTATGGCTACACCTTC. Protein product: CASSFDSNYGYTF.

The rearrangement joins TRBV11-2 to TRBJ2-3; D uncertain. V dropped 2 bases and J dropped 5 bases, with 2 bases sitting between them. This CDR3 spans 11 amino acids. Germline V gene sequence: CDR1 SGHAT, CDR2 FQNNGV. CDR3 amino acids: CASSLQDTQYF. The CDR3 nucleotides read TGTGCCAGCAGCTTACAAGATACGCAGTATTTT.